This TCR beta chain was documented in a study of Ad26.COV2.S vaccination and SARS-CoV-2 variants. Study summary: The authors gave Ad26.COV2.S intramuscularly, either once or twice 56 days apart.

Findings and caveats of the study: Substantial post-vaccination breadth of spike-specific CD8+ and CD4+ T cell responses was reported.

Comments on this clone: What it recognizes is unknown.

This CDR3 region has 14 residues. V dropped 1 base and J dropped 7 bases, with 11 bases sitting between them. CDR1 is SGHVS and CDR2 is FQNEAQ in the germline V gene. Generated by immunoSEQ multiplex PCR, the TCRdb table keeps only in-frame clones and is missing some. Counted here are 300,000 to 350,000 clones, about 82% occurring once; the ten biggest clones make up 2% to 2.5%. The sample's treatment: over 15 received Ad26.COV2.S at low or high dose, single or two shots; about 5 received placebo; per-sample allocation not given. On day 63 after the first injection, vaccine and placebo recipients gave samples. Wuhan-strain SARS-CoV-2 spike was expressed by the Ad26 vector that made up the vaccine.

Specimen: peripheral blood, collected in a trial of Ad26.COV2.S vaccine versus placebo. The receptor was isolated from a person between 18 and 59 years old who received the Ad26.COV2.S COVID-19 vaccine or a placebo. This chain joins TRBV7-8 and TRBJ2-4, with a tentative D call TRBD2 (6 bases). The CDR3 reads CASSLVAEGNIQYF. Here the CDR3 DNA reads TGTGCCAGCAGCTTAGTGGCGGAGGGGAACATTCAGTACTTC.